This TCR beta chain was captured by sequencing in a study of control samples from healthy donors and cancer patients. Germline V gene data show CDR1 as LNHDA and CDR2 as SQIVND (reference sequence). The CDR3 runs 14 residues. V was trimmed by 3 bases and J by 0 bases, leaving 9 bases between them. The assay was immunoSEQ multiplex PCR, and TCRdb's table has in-frame clones only and misses some. The profile shows 150,000 or so clones, roughly 93% of them singletons. The sample taken for sequencing was blood. The chain employs TRBV19 and TRBJ2-7, with D perhaps TRBD1 (5 bases). The TCR was taken from a man younger than 35 in good health. CDR3 region: CASSMSDSSYEQYF. In nucleotides, the CDR3 is TGTGCCAGTAGTATGAGCGACAGCTCCTACGAGCAGTACTTC.